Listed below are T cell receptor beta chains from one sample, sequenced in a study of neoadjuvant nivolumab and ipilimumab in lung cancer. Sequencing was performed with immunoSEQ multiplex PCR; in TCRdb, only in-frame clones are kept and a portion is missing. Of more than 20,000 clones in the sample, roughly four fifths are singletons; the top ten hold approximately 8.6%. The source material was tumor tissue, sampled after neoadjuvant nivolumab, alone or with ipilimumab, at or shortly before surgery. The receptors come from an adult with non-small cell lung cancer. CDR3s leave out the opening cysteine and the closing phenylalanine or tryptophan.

ASSSTSWGETQY	TRBJ2-5	TRBV7-9
ASSQGLGTYEQY	TRBJ2-7	TRBV7-2
ASSFGGSSYNEQF	TRBJ2-1	TRBV5-1
ASSIGETGLKYATNEKLF	TRBJ1-4	TRBV19
ASSYLHRADTQY	TRBJ2-3	TRBV11-3
ASWDRIPPYEQY	TRBJ2-7	TRBV28
ASSRGSGGVTDTQY	TRBJ2-3	TRBV7-9
ASSEGSYEQY	TRBJ2-7	TRBV10-2
ASDRSGAGELF	TRBJ2-2	TRBV30
ASSPGANQPQH	TRBJ1-5	TRBV5-1
AWRDRVRASYEQY	TRBJ2-7	TRBV30
ASSPRRGRSTDTQY	TRBJ2-3	TRBV11-3
AWSPGRGEAF	TRBJ1-1	TRBV30
ASSLGQGKY	TRBJ2-7	TRBV5-1
ASSLVAGVYDEQY	TRBJ2-7	TRBV5-1
ASRLQGTTEAF	TRBJ1-1	TRBV2
SVDSPGTGVTGELF	TRBJ2-2	TRBV29-1